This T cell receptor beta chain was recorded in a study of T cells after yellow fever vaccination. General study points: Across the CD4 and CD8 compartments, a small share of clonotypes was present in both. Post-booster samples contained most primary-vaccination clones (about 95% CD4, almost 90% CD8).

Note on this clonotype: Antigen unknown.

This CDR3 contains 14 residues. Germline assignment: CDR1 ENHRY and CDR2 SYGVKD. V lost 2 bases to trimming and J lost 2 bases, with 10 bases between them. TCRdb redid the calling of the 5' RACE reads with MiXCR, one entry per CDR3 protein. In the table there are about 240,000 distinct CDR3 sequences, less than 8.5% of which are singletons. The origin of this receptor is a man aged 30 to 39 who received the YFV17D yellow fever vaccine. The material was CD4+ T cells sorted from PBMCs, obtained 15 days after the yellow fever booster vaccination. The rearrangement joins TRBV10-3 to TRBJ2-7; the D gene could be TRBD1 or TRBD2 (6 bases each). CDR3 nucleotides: TGTGCCATCAGTGAGCGCGGGACAACCTACGAGCAGTACTTC. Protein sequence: CAISERGTTYEQYF.